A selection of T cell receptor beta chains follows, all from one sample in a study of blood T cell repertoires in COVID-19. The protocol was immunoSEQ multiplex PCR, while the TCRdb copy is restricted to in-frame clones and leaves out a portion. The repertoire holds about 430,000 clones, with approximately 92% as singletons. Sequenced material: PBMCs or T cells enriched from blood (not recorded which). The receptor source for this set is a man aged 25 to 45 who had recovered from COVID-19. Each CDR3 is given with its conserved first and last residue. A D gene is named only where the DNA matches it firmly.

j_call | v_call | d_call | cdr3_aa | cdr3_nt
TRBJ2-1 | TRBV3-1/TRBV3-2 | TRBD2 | CASSQAGTSGSREQFF | TGTGCCAGCAGCCAAGCAGGAACTAGCGGGAGTCGTGAGCAGTTCTTC
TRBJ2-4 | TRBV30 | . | CALPELAKNIQYF | TGTGCCTTGCCCGAGTTAGCCAAAAACATTCAGTACTTC
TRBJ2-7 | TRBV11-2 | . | CASSLVGQTNYEQYF | TGTGCCAGCAGCTTAGTCGGACAAACTAACTACGAGCAGTACTTC
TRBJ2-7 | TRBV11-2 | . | CASSFGGGIYEQYF | TGTGCCAGCAGCTTCGGAGGGGGCATCTACGAGCAGTACTTC
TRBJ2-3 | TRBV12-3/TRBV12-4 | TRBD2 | CASSLGGRPIF | TGTGCCAGCAGTTTGGGCGGGAGGCCCATTTTT
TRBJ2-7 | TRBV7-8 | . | CASSLGHNPGYEQYF | TGTGCCAGCAGCTTGGGACACAACCCGGGCTACGAGCAGTACTTC
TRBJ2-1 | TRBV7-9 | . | CASSLAAQGFGAEGEQFF | TGTGCCAGCAGCTTAGCGGCGCAGGGGTTCGGGGCAGAGGGTGAGCAGTTCTTC
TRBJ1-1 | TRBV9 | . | CASSVGVYTEAFF | TGTGCCAGCAGCGTCGGGGTTTACACTGAAGCTTTCTTT
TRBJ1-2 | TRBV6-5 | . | CASRSGHTYGGYTF | TGTGCCAGCAGATCGGGACACACGTATGGTGGCTACACCTTC
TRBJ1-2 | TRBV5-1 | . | CASSFAGDEGYTF | TGCGCCAGCAGCTTCGCAGGGGACGAGGGCTACACCTTC
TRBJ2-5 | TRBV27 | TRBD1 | CASRGRGTETQYF | TGTGCCAGCAGAGGCAGGGGGACGGAGACCCAGTACTTC